This T cell receptor (beta chain) emerged from a study of blood T cells in healthy people across ages. Study outcomes and limitations: Unknown donor CMV status possibly confounded expanded clonotype changes.

In this sample, this clonotype turned up a few times. No antigen is known for it. Unmatched junction bases numbered 10, after V lost 4 bases and J lost 7 bases. The CDR3 sequence is 17 residues long. The V gene's germline CDR1 is MNHEY and CDR2 SVGAGI. PCR was performed a second time for about 7 to 11 cycles using a sample-barcoded 5' primer and a J-beta primer mix. TCRdb fed the 5' RACE reads into MiXCR, producing one record per CDR3 protein. Here the sample spans 800,000 to 950,000 distinct CDR3 sequences, under 50% being singletons. J is TRBJ1-4 and V is TRBV6-5, with 12 bases that match TRBD1. The clonotype originates from a man aged 25-45 years in good health. Source material: blood. This CDR3 is CASSFGTGGNLGEKLFF. CDR3 DNA: TGTGCCAGCAGTTTCGGGACAGGGGGCAATTTGGGTGAAAAACTGTTTTTT.